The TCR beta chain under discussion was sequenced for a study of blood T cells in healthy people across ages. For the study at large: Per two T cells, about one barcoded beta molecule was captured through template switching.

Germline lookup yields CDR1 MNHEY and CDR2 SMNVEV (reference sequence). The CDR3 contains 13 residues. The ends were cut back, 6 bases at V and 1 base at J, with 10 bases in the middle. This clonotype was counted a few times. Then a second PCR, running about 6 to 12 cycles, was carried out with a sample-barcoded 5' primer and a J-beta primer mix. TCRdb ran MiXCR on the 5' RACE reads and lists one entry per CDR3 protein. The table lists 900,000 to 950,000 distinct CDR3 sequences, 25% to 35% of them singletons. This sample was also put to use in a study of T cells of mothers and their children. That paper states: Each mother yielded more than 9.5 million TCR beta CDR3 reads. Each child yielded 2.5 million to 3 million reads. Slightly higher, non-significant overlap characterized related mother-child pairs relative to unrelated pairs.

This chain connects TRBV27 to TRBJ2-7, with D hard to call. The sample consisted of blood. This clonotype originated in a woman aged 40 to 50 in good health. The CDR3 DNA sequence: TGTGCCAGCAGCGCACACGCGTCCTACGAGCAGTACTTC. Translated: CASSAHASYEQYF.